One and the same sample provided the 16 T cell receptor beta chains below, sequenced in a study of regulatory T cells in long-lasting Graves disease. Building of the TCR beta libraries involved iRepertoire HTBI primers and Arm-PCR of CDR3 regions. Via MiXCR, TCRdb re-called the multiplex PCR reads, giving one row per CDR3 protein. The sample gives hundreds of thousands of distinct CDR3 sequences, 15% to 20% of which show up once; 29% is in the top ten. Stated time point: persistent/refractory GD, antithyroid drugs over 5 years with positive TRAb. Extracted RNA from PBMCs served as the source of the TCR library. Source: peripheral blood mononuclear cells (PBMCs), taken when the disease was refractory, from a patient treated with antithyroid drugs. Receptors were obtained from a female donor with Graves disease.

The chain employs TRBV3-1 and TRBJ2-7, with TRBD2 identical over 14 bases. Germline values: CDR1 LGHDT, CDR2 YNNKEL (reference sequence). V trimming: 3 bases; J trimming: 0 bases; junction bases outside the gene matches: 1. CDR3 length: 16 residues. The CDR3 DNA reads as TGTGCCAGCAGCCAGGGACTAGCGGGGGACTCCTACGAGCAGTACTTC. Translation gives CASSQGLAGDSYEQYF.

V is TRBV7-9 and J is TRBJ2-2, with D possibly called TRBD1 or TRBD2 (5 bases each). The CDR3 runs to 12 residues. Germline-derived CDR1 and CDR2 are SEHNR and FQNEAQ (reference sequence). The V gene lost 7 bases and the J gene lost 6 bases, with 9 bases spanning the gap. The CDR3 DNA sequence: TGTGCCAGCAACGGGGCTGCCGGGGAGCTGTTTTTT. It translates to CASNGAAGELFF. Full variable domain (outside the CDR3, taken from reference TRBV7-9 and TRBJ2-2): DTGVSQNPRHKITKRGQNVTFRCDPISEHNRLYWYRQTLGQGPEFLTYFQNEAQLEKSRLLSDRFSAERPKGSFSTLEIQRTEQGDSAMYLCASNGAAGELFFGEGSRLTVL.

This clonotype has a count of ten or more. The chain joins TRBV3-1 to TRBJ2-7; TRBD2 agrees at 7 bases. Per germline, CDR1 LGHDT and CDR2 YNNKEL (reference sequence). The junction had 8 bases not matched to a gene; V was cut back by 0 bases and J by 0 bases. The CDR3 is 17 amino acids. This CDR3 reads CASSQEGSSGSSYEQYF. Written as DNA, the CDR3 is TGTGCCAGCAGCCAAGAAGGGTCTAGCGGAAGCTCCTACGAGCAGTACTTC.

This clonotype was counted only a few times. This rearrangement joins TRBV20-1 to TRBJ1-6, with D uncertain. V gave up 4 bases and J gave up 0 bases, with 10 bases separating them. CDR3 size: 15 residues. In germline, CDR1 is DFQATT, CDR2 SNEGSKA (reference sequence). CDR3 amino acids: CSAKFGSSYNSPLHF. DNA for the CDR3: TGCAGTGCTAAGTTTGGGAGCTCCTATAATTCACCCCTCCACTTT.

The chain recombines TRBV29-1 with TRBJ2-1, with D tentatively TRBD2 (5 bases). V gave up 4 bases and J gave up 6 bases, with 13 bases separating them. The CDR3 extends over 13 amino acids. From germline, CDR1 is SQVTM and CDR2 ANQGSEA. DNA of the CDR3: TGCAGCGTTGGCAGCGGATTGAGCAATGAGCAGTTCTTC. Amino acid sequence: CSVGSGLSNEQFF.

The rearrangement links TRBV10-3 to TRBJ2-5; 14 positions match TRBD2. Germline V gene sequence: CDR1 ENHRY, CDR2 SYGVKD. Trimming removed 5 bases from V and 2 bases from J; junction bases left unmatched: 10. The CDR3 sequence is 18 residues long. The CDR3 nucleotides read TGTGCCATCAGTCCGGGACTAGCGGGGGTCCTGACACAAGAGACCCAGTACTTC. It translates to CAISPGLAGVLTQETQYF.

The sample holds many counts of this clonotype. The chain uses TRBV18 and TRBJ1-5; tentatively, D is TRBD1 (6 bases). V was trimmed by 2 bases and J by 6 bases, leaving 20 bases between them. Germline values: CDR1 KGHSH, CDR2 LQKENI. The CDR3 is 17 amino acids. The CDR3 spells CASSPYAPGAGGQPQHF. The CDR3 region has the DNA TGTGCCAGCTCACCATATGCCCCGGGGGCCGGGGGTCAGCCCCAGCATTTT.

The rearrangement uses TRBV18 and TRBJ1-2; D possibly corresponds to TRBD1 (6 bases). V was shortened by 3 bases and J by 2 bases, with 16 bases between the two germline ends. This CDR3 is 16 amino acids long. Germline-derived CDR1 and CDR2 are KGHSH and LQKENI. The CDR3 nucleotides read TGTGCCAGCTCACCGATCCCCCTCGGGGGCAACTATGGCTACACCTTC. This translates into CASSPIPLGGNYGYTF.

This clonotype appeared many times. The chain combines TRBV12-3 or TRBV12-4 with TRBJ1-4; 7 positions agree with TRBD1. Germline trimming cut 6 bases from V and 4 bases from J; bases unmatched to any gene: 8. The CDR3 sequence is 15 residues long. The CDR3 spells CASSRRGQVNEKLFF. DNA for the CDR3: TGTGCCAGCAGCCGCCGAGGACAGGTTAATGAAAAACTGTTTTTT.

This clonotype was detected ten times or more. This sequence joins TRBV15 and TRBJ1-1; no firm D call. With 7 bases removed from V and 1 base from J, the gap between germline ends came to 13 bases. CDR3 length: 14 residues. The germline V gene encodes CDR1 LNHNV and CDR2 YYDKDF (reference sequence). In DNA, the CDR3 is TGTGCCACCACCCCATCGGGCGGGAACACTGAAGCTTTCTTT. It encodes CATTPSGGNTEAFF.

This clonotype was found a few times. J is TRBJ2-2 and V is TRBV27, with a possible D match to TRBD2 (5 bases). The germline V and J ends were trimmed by 6 bases and 7 bases, with 9 bases remaining between them. Looked up from germline, CDR1 is MNHEY and CDR2 is SMNVEV (reference sequence). The length of the CDR3 is 12 residues. CDR3: CASRPRDGELFF. CDR3 nucleotide sequence: TGTGCCAGCAGACCCCGGGACGGGGAGCTGTTTTTT.

The sample holds many counts of this clonotype. The chain links TRBV7-2 to TRBJ2-6, with 14 bases lining up with TRBD2. The CDR3 covers 18 residues. The V gene end was trimmed by 6 bases and the J gene end by 4 bases; junction bases not matched to a gene: 8. The germline CDR1 and CDR2 sequences are SGHTA and FQGNSA. The CDR3 DNA is TGTGCCAGCAGGCGGACTAGCGGGGGGAATTTCGGGGCCAACGTCCTGACTTTC. Residues: CASRRTSGGNFGANVLTF.

The CDR3 sequence is CASSQRAGVSYEQYF. DNA of the CDR3: TGCGCCAGCAGCCAAAGAGCGGGAGTGTCCTACGAGCAGTACTTC. This rearrangement joins TRBV4-1 to TRBJ2-7; 8 bases are shared with TRBD2. CDR1 is MGHRA and CDR2 is YSYEKL in the germline V gene. V shed 2 bases and J 1 base; nucleotides not matched to a gene: 4. This CDR3 is built from 15 residues.

Points on this clonotype: This could be a read error, since a much larger clone is one nucleotide away. V gene TRBV11-3 combines with J gene TRBJ1-6; tentatively, D is TRBD1 (6 bases). Germline CDR1 is SGHNT and CDR2 is YENEEA. This CDR3 spans 15 amino acids. Trimming removed 1 base from V and 9 bases from J, with 13 bases in between. Written as DNA, the CDR3 is TGTGCCAGCAGCTTAGGACGGGGGGCCAGTTCACCCCTCCACTTT. It translates to CASSLGRGASSPLHF.

This clonotype turned up a few times. The CDR3 here is CASSLRGSAEAFF. CDR3 nucleotides: TGTGCCAGCAGCCTAAGGGGTAGCGCTGAAGCTTTCTTT. The chain has TRBV27 and TRBJ1-1; tentative D call: TRBD1 (5 bases). V was pared by 6 bases and J by 6 bases, with 14 bases between. CDR3 length: 13 residues. Germline V gene lookup returns CDR1 MNHEY and CDR2 SMNVEV (reference sequence).

This chain links TRBV11-2 with TRBJ2-7; maybe TRBD2 (6 bases). The CDR3 runs to 22 residues. V was trimmed by 4 bases and J by 0 bases, leaving 34 bases between them. Germline V lookup: CDR1 SGHAT, CDR2 FQNNGV. The CDR3 here is CASSSSPTGLFESPASSYEQYF. The CDR3 DNA reads as TGTGCCAGCAGCTCCAGCCCCACGGGACTTTTCGAGTCCCCGGCAAGCTCCTACGAGCAGTACTTC.